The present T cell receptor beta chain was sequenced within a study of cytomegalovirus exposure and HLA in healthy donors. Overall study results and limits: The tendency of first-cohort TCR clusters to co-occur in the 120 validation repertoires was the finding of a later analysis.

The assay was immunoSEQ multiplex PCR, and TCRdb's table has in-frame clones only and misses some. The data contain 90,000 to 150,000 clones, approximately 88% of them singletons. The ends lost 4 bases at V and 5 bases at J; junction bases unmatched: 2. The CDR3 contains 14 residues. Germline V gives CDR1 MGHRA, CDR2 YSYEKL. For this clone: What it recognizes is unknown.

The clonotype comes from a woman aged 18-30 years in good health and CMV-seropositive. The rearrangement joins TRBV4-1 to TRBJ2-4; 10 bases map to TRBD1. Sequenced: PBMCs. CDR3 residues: CASSRGQGENIQYF. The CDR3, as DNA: TGCGCCAGCAGCCGCGGACAGGGGGAAAACATTCAGTACTTC.